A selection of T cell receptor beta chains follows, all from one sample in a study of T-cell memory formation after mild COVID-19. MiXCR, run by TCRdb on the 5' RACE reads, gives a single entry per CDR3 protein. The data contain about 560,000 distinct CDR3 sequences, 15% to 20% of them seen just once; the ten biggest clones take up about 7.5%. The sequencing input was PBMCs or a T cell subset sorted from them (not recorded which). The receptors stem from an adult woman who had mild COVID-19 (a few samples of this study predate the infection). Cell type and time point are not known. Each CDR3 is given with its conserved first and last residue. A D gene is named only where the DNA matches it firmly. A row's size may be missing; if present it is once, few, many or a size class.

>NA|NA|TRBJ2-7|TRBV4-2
CASSPSRTDSYEQYF
TGTGCCAGCAGCCCCAGCCGGACCGACTCCTACGAGCAGTACTTC
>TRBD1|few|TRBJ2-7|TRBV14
CASSQHHADRATYEQYF
TGTGCCAGCAGCCAACACCACGCGGACAGGGCGACCTACGAGCAGTACTTC
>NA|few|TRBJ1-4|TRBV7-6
CASRSSGEKLFF
TGTGCCAGCAGATCTAGCGGTGAAAAACTGTTTTTT
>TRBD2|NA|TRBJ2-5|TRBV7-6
CASSPKLAGGPEETQYF
TGTGCCAGCAGCCCTAAACTAGCGGGAGGGCCGGAGGAGACCCAGTACTTC
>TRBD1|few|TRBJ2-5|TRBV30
CAWSETGGAGETQYF
TGTGCCTGGAGTGAAACAGGGGGCGCAGGGGAGACCCAGTACTTC
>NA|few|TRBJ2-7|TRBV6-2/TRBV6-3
CASSYEGGRFEVEQYF
TGTGCCAGCAGTTACGAGGGAGGCCGGTTTGAAGTCGAGCAGTACTTC
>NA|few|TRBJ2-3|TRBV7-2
CASSFAGLTDTQYF
TGTGCCAGCAGCTTTGCGGGACTCACAGATACGCAGTATTTT
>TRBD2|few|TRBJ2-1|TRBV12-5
CASGLEGLAGGEQFF
TGTGCTAGTGGTTTGGAGGGACTAGCGGGAGGTGAGCAGTTCTTC
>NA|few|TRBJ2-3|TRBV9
CASTRGRGRTDTQYF
TGTGCCAGCACCCGCGGGCGGGGGCGCACAGATACGCAGTATTTT
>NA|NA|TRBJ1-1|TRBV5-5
CASSLEREGTEAFF
TGTGCCAGCAGCTTGGAAAGGGAGGGGACTGAAGCTTTCTTT
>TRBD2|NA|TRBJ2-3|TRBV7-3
CASSLLSGGLAGGPWSDTQYF
TGTGCCAGCAGCTTACTCTCGGGCGGACTAGCGGGAGGGCCGTGGTCAGATACGCAGTATTTT
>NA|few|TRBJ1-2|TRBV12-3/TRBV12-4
CASSLASRPFYGYTF
TGTGCCAGCAGTTTAGCGTCCAGGCCCTTTTATGGCTACACCTTC
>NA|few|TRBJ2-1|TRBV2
CASWGRGALYSYNEQFF
TGTGCCAGCTGGGGCAGGGGGGCACTTTACTCCTACAATGAGCAGTTCTTC
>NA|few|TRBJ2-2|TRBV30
CAWRVYGGTGELFF
TGTGCCTGGAGGGTTTATGGAGGCACCGGGGAGCTGTTTTTT
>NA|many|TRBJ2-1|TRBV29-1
CSVVEGTSYNEQFF
TGCAGCGTTGTCGAGGGGACCTCCTACAATGAGCAGTTCTTC
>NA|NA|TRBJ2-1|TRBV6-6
CASSYSSGGAGNEQFF
TGTGCCAGCAGTTACTCCTCGGGGGGCGCAGGGAATGAGCAGTTCTTC
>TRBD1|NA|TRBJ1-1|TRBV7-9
CASSLRQGSEAFF
TGTGCCAGCAGCTTACGACAGGGTTCTGAAGCTTTCTTT
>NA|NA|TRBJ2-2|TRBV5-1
CASSFPEMNTGELFF
TGCGCCAGCAGCTTTCCGGAGATGAACACCGGGGAGCTGTTTTTT
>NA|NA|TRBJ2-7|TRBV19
CATGQPYEQYF
TGTGCCACCGGACAGCCCTACGAGCAGTACTTC
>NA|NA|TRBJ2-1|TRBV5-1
CASSSRHGGKNEQFF
TGCGCCAGCAGCTCCCGACATGGGGGCAAGAATGAGCAGTTCTTC
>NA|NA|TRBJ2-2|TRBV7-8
CASSLNRENTGELFF
TGTGCCAGCAGCTTAAACAGGGAGAACACCGGGGAGCTGTTTTTT
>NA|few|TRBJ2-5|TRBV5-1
CASSSGRQLQETQYF
TGCGCCAGCAGCTCGGGGCGGCAACTCCAAGAGACCCAGTACTTC
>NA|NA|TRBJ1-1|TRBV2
CASRPGSGVNTEAFF
TGTGCCAGCAGGCCAGGGTCTGGAGTGAACACTGAAGCTTTCTTT